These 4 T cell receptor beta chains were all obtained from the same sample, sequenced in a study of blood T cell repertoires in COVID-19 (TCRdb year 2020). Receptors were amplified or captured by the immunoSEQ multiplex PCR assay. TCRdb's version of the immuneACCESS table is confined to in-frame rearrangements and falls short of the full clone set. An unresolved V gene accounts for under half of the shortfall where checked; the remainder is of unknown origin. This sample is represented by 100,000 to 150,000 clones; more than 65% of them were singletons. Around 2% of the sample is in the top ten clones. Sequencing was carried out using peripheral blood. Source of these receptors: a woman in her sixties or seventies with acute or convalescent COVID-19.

The CDR3 here is CASSKQAGEHLPLHF. CDR3 coding DNA: TGTGCCAGTAGTAAACAGGCAGGCGAACATCTACCCCTCCACTTT. J is TRBJ1-6 and V is TRBV19; maybe TRBD1 (5 bases). This CDR3 has 15 amino acids. Trimming left V 4 bases short and J 12 bases short, with 19 bases between. CDR1 and CDR2 from the germline V gene are LNHDA and SQIVND (reference sequence).

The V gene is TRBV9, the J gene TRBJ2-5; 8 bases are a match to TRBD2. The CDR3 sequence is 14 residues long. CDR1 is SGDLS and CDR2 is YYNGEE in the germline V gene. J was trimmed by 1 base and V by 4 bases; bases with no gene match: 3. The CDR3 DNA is TGTGCCAGCAGCCGGGGGGGGTCCCAAGAGACCCAGTACTTC. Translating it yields CASSRGGSQETQYF.

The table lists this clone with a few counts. CDR3 sequence: CASSQVAGTNYGYTF. The CDR3 DNA reads TGCGCCAGCAGCCAAGTAGCCGGTACTAACTATGGCTACACCTTC. The V call is TRBV4-1, the J call TRBJ1-2; D not resolved. The V end lost 1 base, the J end lost 0 bases, and 9 bases lay between the germline ends. Germline CDR1 MGHRA, CDR2 YSYEKL. The CDR3 runs 15 residues.

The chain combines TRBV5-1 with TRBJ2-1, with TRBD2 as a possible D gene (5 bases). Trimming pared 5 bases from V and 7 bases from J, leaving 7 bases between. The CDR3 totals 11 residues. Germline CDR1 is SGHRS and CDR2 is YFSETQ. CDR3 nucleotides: TGCGCCAGCAGGGCGGGTAATGAGCAGTTCTTC. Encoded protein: CASRAGNEQFF.